The sequence of this T cell receptor beta chain was determined in a study of control samples from healthy donors and cancer patients. This clone was recorded a few times. Germline CDR1 SGHAT, CDR2 FQNNGV. The CDR3 has 15 residues. The V end was cut by 3 bases, the J end by 1 base, with 9 bases between. Sequencing used immunoSEQ multiplex PCR; TCRdb keeps in-frame clones, though not all of them. The sample includes about 80,000 clones, around 80% of them seen just once. This clonotype originated in a man aged 55 to 70 with head and neck cancer. The gene calls are TRBV11-2 and TRBJ1-4; no firm D call. Sequencing was carried out using PBMCs. The CDR3 nucleotides are TGTGCCAGCAGCTTTTGGGGAGGAACTAATGAAAAACTGTTTTTT. Protein: CASSFWGGTNEKLFF. The entire variable domain, with the rest obtained from reference TRBV11-2 and TRBJ1-4, is as follows: EAGVAQSPRYKIIEKRQSVAFWCNPISGHATLYWYQQILGQGPKLLIQFQNNGVVDDSQLPKDRFSAERLKGVDSTLKIQPAKLEDSAVYLCASSFWGGTNEKLFFGSGTQLSVL.